This entry concerns a single T cell receptor beta chain. The antigen is undetermined. This entry belongs to a study of naive and memory T cell subsets. General study findings and limits: The RNA method is potentially sensitive to activation and differentiation changes.

An oligonucleotide containing a UMI was ligated to the 3' end of TCR cDNA. Adult healthy volunteers gave 2.5 ml peripheral blood for whole-blood RNA. Cells were not sorted; total RNA input targeted roughly 1 to 1,100 ng. The CDR3 contains 16 residues. Ligated cDNA underwent four rounds of PCR with nested alpha and beta constant region primers and SP2. One entry per CDR3 protein, called by TCRdb with MiXCR from the 5' RACE reads. The table lists roughly 60,000 distinct CDR3 sequences, approximately 8.5% of them singletons. The chain employs TRBV21-1 and TRBJ2-1; the table's TRBD1 call for D was not verified on the DNA. TRBV21-1 is marked as a pseudogene. The sequence derives from a female donor in good health. The CDR3 here is CASSKPDCQVNNEQFF. Here the CDR3 DNA reads TGTGCCAGCAGCAAACCCGACTGTCAGGTAAACAATGAGCAGTTCTTC.